Here is one T cell receptor beta chain with its context. The CDR3 length is 15 residues. The J segment lost 1 base and the V segment lost 7 bases, leaving 5 bases of the junction unmatched. Germline assignment: CDR1 MDHEN and CDR2 SYDVKM. This sample was taken from a study of blood T cell repertoires in COVID-19. The authors' processing: Estimated nucleated cell counts came from reference gene primer amplification. Data came from immunoSEQ multiplex PCR; TCRdb stores just in-frame clones and leaves some out. The V and J calls and the clone size are those of that table, but D and trimming were determined from the DNA. The repertoire holds fewer than 250,000 clones, with almost 85% as singletons.

This receptor was obtained from a man aged 50 or older with acute or convalescent COVID-19. J is TRBJ1-5 and V is TRBV28; 9 nucleotides align to TRBD1. The sample taken for sequencing was peripheral blood. CDR3 nucleotides: TGTGCCAGCACCCAGACAGGGGGAAGCAATCAGCCCCAGCATTTT. Its protein is CASTQTGGSNQPQHF. Together with reference TRBV28 and TRBJ1-5, the CDR3 gives the full variable domain: DVKVTQSSRYLVKRTGEKVFLECVQDMDHENMFWYRQDPGLGLRLIYFSYDVKMKEKGDIPEGYSVSREKKERFSLILESASTNQTSMYLCASTQTGGSNQPQHFGDGTRLSIL.